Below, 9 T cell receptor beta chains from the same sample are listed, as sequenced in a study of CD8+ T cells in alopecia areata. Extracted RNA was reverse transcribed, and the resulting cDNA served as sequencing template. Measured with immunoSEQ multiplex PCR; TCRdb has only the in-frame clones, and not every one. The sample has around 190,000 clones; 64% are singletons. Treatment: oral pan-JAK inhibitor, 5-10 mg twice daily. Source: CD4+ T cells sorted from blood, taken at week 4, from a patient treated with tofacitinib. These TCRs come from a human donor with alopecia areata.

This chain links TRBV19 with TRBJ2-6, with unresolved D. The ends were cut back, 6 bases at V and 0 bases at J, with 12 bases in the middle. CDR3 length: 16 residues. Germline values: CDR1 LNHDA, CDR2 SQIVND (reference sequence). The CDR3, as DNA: TGTGCCAGTAGCGACTTCGGAGCCTCTGGGGCCAACGTCCTGACTTTC. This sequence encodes CASSDFGASGANVLTF.

The CDR3 loop reads CASSLDRGEETQYF. As DNA, the CDR3 is TGCGCCAGCAGCTTGGACAGGGGTGAAGAGACCCAGTACTTC. The rearrangement joins TRBV5-1 to TRBJ2-5; 7 bases align to TRBD1. The CDR3 has 14 residues. Germline V lookup: CDR1 SGHRS, CDR2 YFSETQ. V trimming: 0 bases; J trimming: 3 bases; junction bases outside the gene matches: 2.

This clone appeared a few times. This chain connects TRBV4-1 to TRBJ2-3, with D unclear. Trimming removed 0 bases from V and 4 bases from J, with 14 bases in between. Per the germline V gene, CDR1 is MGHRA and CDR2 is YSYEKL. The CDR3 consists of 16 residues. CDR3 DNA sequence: TGCGCCAGCAGCCAAGAATCGGCGTTCAGAGCAGATACGCAGTATTTT. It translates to CASSQESAFRADTQYF.

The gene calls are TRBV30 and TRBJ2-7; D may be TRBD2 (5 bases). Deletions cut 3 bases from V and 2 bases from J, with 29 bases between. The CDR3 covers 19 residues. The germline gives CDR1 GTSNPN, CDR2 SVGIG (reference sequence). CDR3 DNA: TGTGCCTGGAGCCATCGACGGCAGGTCGTTCCGGGATTAACCTACGAGCAGTACTTC. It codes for CAWSHRRQVVPGLTYEQYF.

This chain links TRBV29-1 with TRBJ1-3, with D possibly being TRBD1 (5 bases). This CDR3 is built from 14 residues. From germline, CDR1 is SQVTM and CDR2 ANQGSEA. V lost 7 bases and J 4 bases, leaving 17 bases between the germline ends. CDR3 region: CSALSGHSGNTIYF. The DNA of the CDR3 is TGCAGCGCCTTGAGCGGACATTCAGGAAACACCATATATTTT.

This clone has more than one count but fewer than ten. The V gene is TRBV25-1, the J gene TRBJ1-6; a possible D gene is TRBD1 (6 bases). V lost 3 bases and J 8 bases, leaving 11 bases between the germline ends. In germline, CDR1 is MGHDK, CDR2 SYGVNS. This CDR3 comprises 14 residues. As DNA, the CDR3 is TGTGCCAGCAGTGAGGAAACAGGGTATTCACCCCTCCACTTT. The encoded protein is CASSEETGYSPLHF.

The CDR3 bases are TGCGCCAGCAGCCCGGGGGGCCGGGATGGCTACACCTTC. Protein product: CASSPGGRDGYTF. The chain joins TRBV5-1 to TRBJ1-2; D possibly corresponds to TRBD1 (6 bases). CDR3 size: 13 residues. Looked up from germline, CDR1 is SGHRS and CDR2 is YFSETQ. Trimming left V 4 bases short and J 6 bases short, with 13 bases between.

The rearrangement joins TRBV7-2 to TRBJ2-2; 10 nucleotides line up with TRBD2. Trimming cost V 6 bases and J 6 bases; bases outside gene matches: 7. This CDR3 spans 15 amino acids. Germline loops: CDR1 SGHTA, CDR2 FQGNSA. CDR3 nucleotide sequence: TGTGCCAGCAGAGCGGGGGGGCATGTTCCCGGGGAGCTGTTTTTT. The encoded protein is CASRAGGHVPGELFF.

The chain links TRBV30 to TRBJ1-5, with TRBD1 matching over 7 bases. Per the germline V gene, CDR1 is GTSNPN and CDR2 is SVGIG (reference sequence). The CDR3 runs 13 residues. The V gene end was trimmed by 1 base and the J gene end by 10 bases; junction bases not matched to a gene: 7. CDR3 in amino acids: CAWSGQGEGPQHF. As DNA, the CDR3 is TGTGCCTGGAGTGGACAGGGCGAAGGTCCCCAGCATTTT.